This entry lists 32 T cell receptor beta chains sequenced from one sample in a study of preoperative IRX-2 immunotherapy in early breast cancer. Documented treatment: preoperative locoregional IRX-2 cytokine immunotherapy. Generated by immunoSEQ multiplex PCR, the TCRdb table keeps only in-frame clones and is missing some. The data contain under 15,000 clones, roughly 90% of them singletons. This specimen was acquired from a patient treated with IRX-2 immunotherapy. All receptors come from a human donor with breast cancer.

This sequence joins TRBV5-4 and TRBJ2-7, with 9 bases fitting TRBD1. Trimming took 3 bases from V and 4 from J; bases not matched to a gene: 8. The germline CDR1 and CDR2 sequences are SGHNT and YYREEE (reference sequence). The CDR3 covers 15 residues. This chain's CDR3 is CASSSPGTGQYEQYF. CDR3 in DNA: TGTGCCAGCAGCTCGCCGGGGACAGGGCAGTACGAGCAGTACTTC.

V is TRBV6-6 and J is TRBJ1-6, with D unclear. The CDR3 totals 14 residues. From germline, CDR1 is MNHNY and CDR2 SVGAGI (reference sequence). V lost 2 bases to trimming and J lost 9 bases, with 11 bases between them. For the CDR3, the DNA is TGTGCCAGCAGTTACCCAGAGTTAGGTTCACCCCTCCACTTT. Its protein is CASSYPELGSPLHF.

V is TRBV7-8 and J is TRBJ2-1; 11 bases map to TRBD2. V lost 5 bases and J lost 8; bases outside the gene matches: 20. The germline V gene has CDR1 SGHVS and CDR2 FQNEAQ. The CDR3 loop spans 19 amino acids. The CDR3 reads CASSRRPIIIAGGNYEQFF. The CDR3 DNA reads TGTGCCAGCAGCCGACGTCCCATAATCATAGCGGGGGGGAACTATGAGCAGTTCTTC.

The V and J genes are TRBV6-6 and TRBJ2-6; D remains ambiguous. The CDR3 is 15 amino acids. Deletions cut 2 bases from V and 0 bases from J, with 5 bases between. In germline, CDR1 is MNHNY, CDR2 SVGAGI (reference sequence). CDR3 protein: CASSYGISGANVLTF. The CDR3 nucleotides read TGTGCCAGCAGTTACGGGATCTCTGGGGCCAACGTCCTGACTTTC.

The chain has TRBV6-6 and TRBJ2-1; D unclear. This CDR3 contains 12 residues. Germline CDR1 is MNHNY and CDR2 is SVGAGI (reference sequence). V lost 9 bases and J lost 4, with 10 bases in between. CDR3 residues: CASQRDYNEQFF. The CDR3 bases are TGTGCCAGTCAAAGGGATTACAATGAGCAGTTCTTC.

The chain links TRBV9 to TRBJ2-3; D unclear. Germline CDR1 reads SGDLS; CDR2 reads YYNGEE. The CDR3 covers 12 residues. Deletions cut 1 base from V and 4 bases from J, with 4 bases between. CDR3 coding DNA: TGTGCCAGCAGCGTATCCGCAGATACGCAGTATTTT. Translating it yields CASSVSADTQYF.

This clone has a single count. The rearrangement joins TRBV30 to TRBJ1-4; D is possibly TRBD1 (5 bases). This CDR3 region has 14 residues. V lost 4 bases and J lost 8, with 17 bases in between. Germline assignment: CDR1 GTSNPN and CDR2 SVGIG (reference sequence). CDR3 coding DNA: TGTGCCTGGACCTCGGGGAGGGGTCTAGAAAAACTGTTTTTT. Its protein product is CAWTSGRGLEKLFF.

The rearrangement links TRBV19 to TRBJ2-5; D possibly corresponds to TRBD2 (6 bases). Germline values: CDR1 LNHDA, CDR2 SQIVND (reference sequence). The CDR3 loop spans 12 amino acids. Deletions cut 8 bases from V and 4 bases from J, with 11 bases between. Written as DNA, the CDR3 is TGTGCCAGTCGTAGGGGAGGAGAGACCCAGTACTTC. Protein sequence: CASRRGGETQYF.

This clone is a singleton in its sample. V gene TRBV27 combines with J gene TRBJ2-2; D is uncertain. CDR1 MNHEY and CDR2 SMNVEV come from the germline V gene (reference sequence). The V end was cut by 2 bases, the J end by 5 bases, with 9 bases between. The CDR3 has 14 amino acids. The CDR3 region is CASSLEERTGELFF. The CDR3 nucleotides are TGTGCCAGCAGTTTAGAGGAGAGGACCGGGGAGCTGTTTTTT.

The genes are TRBV28 and TRBJ1-5; the match to TRBD1 covers 12 bases. This CDR3 has 19 amino acids. The V and J ends lost 1 base and 7 bases, in that order; junction bases with no gene match: 14. From germline, CDR1 is MDHEN and CDR2 SYDVKM. CDR3 sequence (DNA): TGTGCCAGCAGTTTATTTTCAAATTCGGGACAGGGGGCTTACCAGCCCCAGCATTTT. Encoded protein: CASSLFSNSGQGAYQPQHF.

V and J are TRBV7-2 and TRBJ2-7; 9 nucleotides align to TRBD1. After removal of 5 bases from V and 7 bases from J, the junction contained 6 bases not matched to a gene. This CDR3 comprises 13 residues. Germline lookup yields CDR1 SGHTA and CDR2 FQGNSA. This CDR3 reads CASSQRTGEEQYV. CDR3 nucleotide sequence: TGTGCCAGCAGCCAGAGGACAGGGGAGGAGCAGTACGTC.

The chain couples TRBV2 to TRBJ2-3; 10 nucleotides match TRBD2. Germline CDR1 SNHLY, CDR2 FYNNEI. The CDR3 loop spans 16 amino acids. V was clipped by 6 bases and J by 0 bases; unmatched bases: 6. The CDR3 protein is CASSPLAGVSTDTQYF. The CDR3 DNA reads as TGTGCCAGCAGCCCCCTAGCGGGAGTTAGCACAGATACGCAGTATTTT.

V and J are TRBV18 and TRBJ1-5; TRBD1 agrees at 8 bases. Germline CDR1 KGHSH, CDR2 LQKENI. With V trimmed by 1 base and J by 5 bases, 10 bases remained unmatched. The CDR3 has 17 residues. CDR3 nucleotide sequence: TGTGCCAGCTCACCACGGCCGTCAGGGGGCATGGATCAGCCCCAGCATTTT. The encoded protein is CASSPRPSGGMDQPQHF. Full variable domain (outside the CDR3, taken from reference TRBV18 and TRBJ1-5): NAGVMQNPRHLVRRRGQEARLRCSPMKGHSHVYWYRQLPEEGLKFMVYLQKENIIDESGMPKERFSAEFPKEGPSILRIQQVVRGDSAAYFCASSPRPSGGMDQPQHFGDGTRLSIL.

The chain is built from TRBV7-9 and TRBJ2-3; 8 bases line up with TRBD1. V lost 5 bases and J lost 1; bases outside the gene matches: 5. The V gene's germline CDR1 is SEHNR and CDR2 FQNEAQ (reference sequence). This CDR3 has 15 residues. CDR3 DNA sequence: TGTGCCAGCAGCCCAGGGGGCTTGGGCACAGATACGCAGTATTTT. Residues: CASSPGGLGTDTQYF.

This clone was detected only once. This sequence joins TRBV2 and TRBJ2-1; 12 nucleotides align to TRBD2. The junction had 11 bases not matched to a gene; V was cut back by 8 bases and J by 9 bases. This CDR3 comprises 15 residues. Germline assignment: CDR1 SNHLY and CDR2 FYNNEI. CDR3 in amino acids: CASFPSGGASGEQFF. The CDR3 nucleotides are TGTGCCAGCTTCCCTAGCGGGGGGGCCTCAGGTGAGCAGTTCTTC.

The V gene is TRBV7-2, the J gene TRBJ2-5; TRBD2 aligns across 9 bases. With V trimmed by 5 bases and J by 5 bases, 6 bases remained unmatched. Germline assignment: CDR1 SGHTA and CDR2 FQGNSA. The CDR3 length is 14 residues. CDR3: CASSPGLARETQYF. Written as DNA, the CDR3 is TGTGCCAGCAGCCCCGGACTAGCGCGGGAGACCCAGTACTTC.

The chain couples TRBV6-1 to TRBJ2-1, with 7 bases identical to TRBD1. This CDR3 is 15 amino acids long. Germline V lookup: CDR1 MNHNS, CDR2 SASEGT. With 2 bases clipped from V and 8 bases from J, the junction kept 9 bases outside the gene matches. DNA for the CDR3: TGTGCCAGCAGTGAAATGGGGACAGTGAGGGATGAGCAGTTCTTC. It encodes CASSEMGTVRDEQFF.

J is TRBJ2-5 and V is TRBV11-3, with D perhaps being TRBD1 or TRBD2 (6 bases each). This CDR3 spans 16 amino acids. Per the germline V gene, CDR1 is SGHNT and CDR2 is YENEEA. V was shortened by 3 bases and J by 1 base, with 15 bases between the two germline ends. CDR3 sequence (DNA): TGTGCCAGCAGCTTGGGATATGGGGGGCTCCAAGAGACCCAGTACTTC. Translation gives CASSLGYGGLQETQYF.

This clone has a single count. The chain recombines TRBV29-1 with TRBJ1-4; D uncertain. V shed 2 bases and J shed 6 bases, with 10 bases lying between them. Germline CDR1 reads SQVTM; CDR2 reads ANQGSEA. This CDR3 is built from 13 residues. DNA of the CDR3: TGCAGCGTTGAACCCGCGGTGGATGAAAAACTGTTTTTT. Protein product: CSVEPAVDEKLFF.

V is TRBV11-2 and J is TRBJ2-7; TRBD1 aligns across 9 bases. V lost 5 bases, J lost 3 bases, and 8 bases stayed unmatched. This CDR3 is 15 amino acids long. The germline CDR1 and CDR2 sequences are SGHAT and FQNNGV. The chain's CDR3 is CASSTHGTGLYEQYF. The CDR3 coding sequence is TGTGCCAGCAGCACCCACGGGACAGGGCTCTACGAGCAGTACTTC.

The chain recombines TRBV6-6 with TRBJ2-1; 7 nucleotides line up with TRBD1. The CDR3 sequence is 13 residues long. Germline CDR1 and CDR2: MNHNY and SVGAGI (reference sequence). The V segment lost 5 bases and the J segment 8 bases; nucleotides outside the gene matches: 6. CDR3 in amino acids: CASSAGTAHEQFF. The CDR3 nucleotides read TGTGCCAGCAGTGCTGGGACAGCCCATGAGCAGTTCTTC.

The chain couples TRBV6-1 to TRBJ2-7; 10 bases match TRBD2. The length of the CDR3 is 15 residues. The junction had 7 bases not matched to a gene; V was cut back by 2 bases and J by 6 bases. CDR1 is MNHNS, CDR2 SASEGT, per germline. CDR3 sequence: CASSEHLAGAGEQYV. The CDR3, as DNA: TGTGCCAGCAGTGAACATCTAGCGGGGGCTGGCGAGCAGTACGTC.

V and J are TRBV2 and TRBJ1-6; TRBD1 might be the D (5 bases). V was trimmed by 6 bases and J by 5 bases, leaving 14 bases between them. CDR1 is SNHLY, CDR2 FYNNEI, per germline. CDR3 length: 15 residues. Here the CDR3 reads CASRPQGVHNSPLHF. CDR3 nucleotide sequence: TGTGCCAGCAGACCTCAGGGAGTTCATAATTCACCCCTCCACTTT.

The chain joins TRBV7-8 to TRBJ1-3; tentatively, D is TRBD1 (5 bases). V lost 5 bases and J lost 0, with 32 bases in between. The germline V gene has CDR1 SGHVS and CDR2 FQNEAQ. This CDR3 has 22 residues. The DNA for the CDR3 is TGTGCCAGCAGCACTTACCCCACGCCTATAGGGGTCTCCCTCTCCTCTGGAAACACCATATATTTT. Its protein product is CASSTYPTPIGVSLSSGNTIYF.

The CDR3 nucleotides read TGTGCCAGCAGCAATACAGGGTCTAGAGCTTTCTTT. It specifies CASSNTGSRAFF. The chain links TRBV6-5 to TRBJ1-1, with TRBD1 as a possible D gene (6 bases). Germline values: CDR1 MNHEY, CDR2 SVGAGI. The CDR3 is made up of 12 amino acids. V was clipped by 6 bases and J by 10 bases, with 15 bases between them.

The chain links TRBV5-6 to TRBJ1-5; D remains unclear. The germline V and J ends were trimmed by 0 bases and 5 bases, with 6 bases remaining between them. The germline V gene encodes CDR1 SGHDT and CDR2 YYEEEE. CDR3 size: 13 residues. CDR3 nucleotide sequence: TGTGCCAGCAGCTTGGGGGCATATCAGCCCCAGCATTTT. It encodes CASSLGAYQPQHF.

This clone was recorded only once. The V and J genes are TRBV27 and TRBJ2-2; no clear D gene. The V end lost 2 bases, the J end lost 7 bases, and 8 bases lay between the germline ends. The CDR3 has 13 residues. CDR1 and CDR2 (germline): MNHEY, SMNVEV (reference sequence). DNA for the CDR3: TGTGCCAGCAGTTTAGGATTGGTCGGGGAGCTGTTTTTT. Translated, it gives CASSLGLVGELFF.

V gene TRBV7-9 combines with J gene TRBJ1-4, with D unclear. The V gene's germline CDR1 is SEHNR and CDR2 FQNEAQ (reference sequence). This CDR3 spans 15 amino acids. V lost 5 bases and J 0 bases, leaving 10 bases between the germline ends. The DNA for the CDR3 is TGTGCCAGCAGCAATGACCTAGCAACTAATGAAAAACTGTTTTTT. Translating it yields CASSNDLATNEKLFF.

The J gene is TRBJ1-1, the V gene TRBV25-1; D perhaps matches TRBD1 (5 bases). Per germline, CDR1 MGHDK and CDR2 SYGVNS. The V gene lost 7 bases and the J gene lost 1 base, with 10 bases spanning the gap. This CDR3 comprises 13 residues. The CDR3 region is CASKPTANTEAFF. DNA of the CDR3: TGTGCCAGCAAGCCGACAGCGAACACTGAAGCTTTCTTT.

The CDR3 bases are TGTGCCAGCAGATCCAGGACAGGGACGCCCCAGTACTTC. It codes for CASRSRTGTPQYF. The J gene is TRBJ2-5, the V gene TRBV11-3; 8 bases line up with TRBD1. In germline, CDR1 is SGHNT, CDR2 YENEEA. CDR3 length equals 13 residues. V trimming: 6 bases; J trimming: 9 bases; junction bases outside the gene matches: 9.

This clone was seen just once. The chain employs TRBV7-9 and TRBJ1-1, with D possibly matching TRBD1 (6 bases). The germline CDR1 and CDR2 sequences are SEHNR and FQNEAQ (reference sequence). There are 13 residues in the CDR3. V was cut by 3 bases and J by 6 bases, with 11 bases left in between. The CDR3 bases are TGTGCCAGCAGCTTTTCAGGGGCGGCTGAAGCTTTCTTT. Amino acid sequence: CASSFSGAAEAFF.

CDR3 DNA sequence: TGTGCCAGCAGCTTCACAGGGGGCGACACCATATATTTT. Protein sequence: CASSFTGGDTIYF. The chain is built from TRBV5-4 and TRBJ1-3; TRBD1 aligns across 9 bases. The CDR3 length is 13 residues. Germline V gives CDR1 SGHNT, CDR2 YYREEE (reference sequence). J was trimmed by 8 bases and V by 2 bases; bases with no gene match: 2.